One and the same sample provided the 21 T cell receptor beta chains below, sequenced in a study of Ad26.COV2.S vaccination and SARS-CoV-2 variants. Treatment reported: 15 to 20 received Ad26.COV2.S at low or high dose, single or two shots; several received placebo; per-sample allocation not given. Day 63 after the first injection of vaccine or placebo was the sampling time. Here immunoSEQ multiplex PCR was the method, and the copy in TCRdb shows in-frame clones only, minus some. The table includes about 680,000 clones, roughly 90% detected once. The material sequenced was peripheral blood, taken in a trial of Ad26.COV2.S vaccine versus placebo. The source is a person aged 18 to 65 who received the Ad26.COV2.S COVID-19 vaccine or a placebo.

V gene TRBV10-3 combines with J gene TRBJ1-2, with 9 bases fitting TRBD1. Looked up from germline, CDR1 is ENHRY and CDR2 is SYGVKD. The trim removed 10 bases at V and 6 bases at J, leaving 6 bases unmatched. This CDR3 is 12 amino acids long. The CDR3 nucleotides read TGTGCCACTCTACAGGGGGCACATGGCTACACCTTC. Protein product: CATLQGAHGYTF.

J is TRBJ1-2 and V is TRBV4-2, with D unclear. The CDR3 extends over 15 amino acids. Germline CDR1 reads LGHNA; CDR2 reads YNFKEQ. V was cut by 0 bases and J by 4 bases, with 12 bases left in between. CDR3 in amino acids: CASSQEGIFPYGYTF. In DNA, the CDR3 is TGTGCCAGCAGCCAAGAGGGAATTTTCCCCTATGGCTACACCTTC.

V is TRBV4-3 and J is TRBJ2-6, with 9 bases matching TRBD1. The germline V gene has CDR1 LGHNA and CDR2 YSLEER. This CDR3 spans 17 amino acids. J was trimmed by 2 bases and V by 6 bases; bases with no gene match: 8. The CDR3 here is CASSSGTGLAGANVLTF. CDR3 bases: TGCGCCAGCAGTTCAGGGACAGGGTTGGCTGGGGCCAACGTCCTGACTTTC.

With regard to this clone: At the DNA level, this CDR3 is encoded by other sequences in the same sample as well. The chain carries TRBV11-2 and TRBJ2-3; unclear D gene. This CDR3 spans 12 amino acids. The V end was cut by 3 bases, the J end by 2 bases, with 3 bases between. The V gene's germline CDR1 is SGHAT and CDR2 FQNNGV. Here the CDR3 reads CASSFNTDTQYF. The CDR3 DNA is TGTGCCAGCAGCTTCAACACAGATACGCAGTATTTT.

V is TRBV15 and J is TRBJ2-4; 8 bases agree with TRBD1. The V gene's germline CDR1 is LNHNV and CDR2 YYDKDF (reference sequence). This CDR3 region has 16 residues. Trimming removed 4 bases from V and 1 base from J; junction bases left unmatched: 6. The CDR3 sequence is CATSIRGRRAKNIQYF. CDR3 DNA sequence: TGTGCCACCAGCATCAGGGGGCGCCGGGCCAAAAACATTCAGTACTTC.

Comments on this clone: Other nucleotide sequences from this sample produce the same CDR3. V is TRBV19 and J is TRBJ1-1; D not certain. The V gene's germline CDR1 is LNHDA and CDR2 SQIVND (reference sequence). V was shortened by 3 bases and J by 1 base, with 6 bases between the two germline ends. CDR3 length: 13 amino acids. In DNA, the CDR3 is TGTGCCAGTAGTATTGGGAGGAACACTGAAGCTTTCTTT. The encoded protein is CASSIGRNTEAFF.

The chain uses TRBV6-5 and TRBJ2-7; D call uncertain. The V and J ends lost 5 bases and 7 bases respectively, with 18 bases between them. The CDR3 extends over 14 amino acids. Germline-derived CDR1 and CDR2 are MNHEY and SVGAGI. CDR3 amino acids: CASSPLRGPGEQYF. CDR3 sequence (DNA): TGTGCCAGCAGTCCCCTTCGTGGCCCCGGAGAGCAGTACTTC.

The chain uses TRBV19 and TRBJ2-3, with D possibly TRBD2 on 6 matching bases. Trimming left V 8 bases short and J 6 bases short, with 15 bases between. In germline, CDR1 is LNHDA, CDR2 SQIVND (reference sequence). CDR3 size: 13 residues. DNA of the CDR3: TGTGCCAGTCCCCACCCCCGGGGGGATACGCAGTATTTT. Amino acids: CASPHPRGDTQYF. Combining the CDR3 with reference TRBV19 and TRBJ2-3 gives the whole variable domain DGGITQSPKYLFRKEGQNVTLSCEQNLNHDAMYWYRQDPGQGLRLIYYSQIVNDFQKGDIAEGYSVSREKKESFPLTVTSAQKNPTAFYLCASPHPRGDTQYFGPGTRLTVL.

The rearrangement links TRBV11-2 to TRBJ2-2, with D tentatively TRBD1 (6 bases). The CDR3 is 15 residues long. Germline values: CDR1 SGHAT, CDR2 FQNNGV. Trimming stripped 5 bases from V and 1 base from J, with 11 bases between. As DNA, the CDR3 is TGTGCCAGCAGCCTGAAGGACAGGAACACCGGGGAGCTGTTTTTT. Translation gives CASSLKDRNTGELFF.

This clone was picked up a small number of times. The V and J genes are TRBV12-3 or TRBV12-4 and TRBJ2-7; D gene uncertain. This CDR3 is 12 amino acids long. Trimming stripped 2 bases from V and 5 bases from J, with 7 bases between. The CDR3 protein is CASSLPGNEQYF. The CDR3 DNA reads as TGTGCCAGCAGTTTACCGGGTAACGAGCAGTACTTC.

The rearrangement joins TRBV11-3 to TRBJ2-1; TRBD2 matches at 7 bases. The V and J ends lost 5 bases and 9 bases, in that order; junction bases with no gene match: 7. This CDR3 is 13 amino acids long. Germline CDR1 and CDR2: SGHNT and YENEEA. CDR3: CASSHGPGGEQFF. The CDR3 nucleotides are TGTGCCAGCAGCCACGGACCGGGGGGTGAGCAGTTCTTC.

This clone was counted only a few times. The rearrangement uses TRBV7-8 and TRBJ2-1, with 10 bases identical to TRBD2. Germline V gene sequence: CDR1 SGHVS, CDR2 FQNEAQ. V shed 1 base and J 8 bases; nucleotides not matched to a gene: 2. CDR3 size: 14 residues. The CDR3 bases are TGTGCCAGCAGCTTAGTAGCGGGAGGTCATGAGCAGTTCTTC. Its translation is CASSLVAGGHEQFF.

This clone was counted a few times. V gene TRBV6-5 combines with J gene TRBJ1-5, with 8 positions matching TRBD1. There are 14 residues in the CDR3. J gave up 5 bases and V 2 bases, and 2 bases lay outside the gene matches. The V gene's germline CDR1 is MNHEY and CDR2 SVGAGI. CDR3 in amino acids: CASSYDRGYQPQHF. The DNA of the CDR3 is TGTGCCAGCAGTTACGACAGGGGTTATCAGCCCCAGCATTTT.

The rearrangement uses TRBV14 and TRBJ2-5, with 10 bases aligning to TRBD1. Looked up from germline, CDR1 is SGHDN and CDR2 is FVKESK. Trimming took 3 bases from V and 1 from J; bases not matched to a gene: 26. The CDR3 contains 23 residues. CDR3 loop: CASSQRRWDRGSVIISRQETQYF. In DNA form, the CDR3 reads TGTGCCAGCAGCCAGAGACGATGGGACAGGGGATCCGTCATAATATCACGCCAAGAGACCCAGTACTTC.

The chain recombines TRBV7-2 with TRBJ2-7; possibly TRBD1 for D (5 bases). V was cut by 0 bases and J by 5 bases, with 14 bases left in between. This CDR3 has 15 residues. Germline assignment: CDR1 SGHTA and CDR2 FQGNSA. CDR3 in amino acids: CASSLAAWGRHEQYF. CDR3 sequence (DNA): TGTGCCAGCAGCTTAGCTGCATGGGGCCGTCACGAGCAGTACTTC.

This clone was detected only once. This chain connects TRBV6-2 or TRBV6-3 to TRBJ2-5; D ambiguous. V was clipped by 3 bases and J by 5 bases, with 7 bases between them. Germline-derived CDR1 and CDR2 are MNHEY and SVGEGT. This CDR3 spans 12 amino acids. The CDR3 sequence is CASSYRRETQYF. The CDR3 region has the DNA TGTGCCAGCAGTTATAGGCGCGAGACCCAGTACTTC.

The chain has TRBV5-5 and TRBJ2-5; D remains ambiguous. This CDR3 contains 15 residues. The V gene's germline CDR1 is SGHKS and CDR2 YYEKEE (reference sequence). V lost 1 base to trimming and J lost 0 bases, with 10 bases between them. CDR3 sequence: CASSLKAVYQETQYF. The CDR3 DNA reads TGTGCCAGCAGCTTGAAGGCAGTGTACCAAGAGACCCAGTACTTC. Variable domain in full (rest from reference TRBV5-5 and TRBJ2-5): DAGVTQSPTHLIKTRGQQVTLRCSPISGHKSVSWYQQVLGQGPQFIFQYYEKEERGRGNFPDRFSARQFPNYSSELNVNALLLGDSALYLCASSLKAVYQETQYFGPGTRLLVL.

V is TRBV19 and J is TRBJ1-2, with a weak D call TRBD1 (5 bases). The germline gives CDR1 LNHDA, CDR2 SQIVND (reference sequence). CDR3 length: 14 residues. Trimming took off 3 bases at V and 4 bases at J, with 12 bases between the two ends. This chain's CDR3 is CASSMGEGFYGYTF. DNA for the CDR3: TGTGCCAGTAGTATGGGGGAAGGTTTCTATGGCTACACCTTC. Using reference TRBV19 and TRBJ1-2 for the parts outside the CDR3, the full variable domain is DGGITQSPKYLFRKEGQNVTLSCEQNLNHDAMYWYRQDPGQGLRLIYYSQIVNDFQKGDIAEGYSVSREKKESFPLTVTSAQKNPTAFYLCASSMGEGFYGYTFGSGTRLTVV.

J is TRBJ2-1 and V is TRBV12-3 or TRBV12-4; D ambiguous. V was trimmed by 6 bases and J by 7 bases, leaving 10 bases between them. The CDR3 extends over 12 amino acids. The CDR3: CASRADWNEQFF. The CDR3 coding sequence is TGTGCCAGCAGGGCTGACTGGAATGAGCAGTTCTTC.

In DNA form, the CDR3 reads TGTGCCAGCAGCCCCCCTACCCAGGGGGAGCCTACAGGAAAACTGTTTTTT. This sequence encodes CASSPPTQGEPTGKLFF. The chain has TRBV3-1 (or the pseudogene TRBV3-2) and TRBJ1-4, with TRBD1 identical over 7 bases. The CDR3 has 17 residues. The V segment lost 4 bases and the J segment 10 bases; nucleotides outside the gene matches: 18. Looked up from germline, CDR1 is LGHDT and CDR2 is YNNKEL (reference sequence).

The CDR3 here is CASSVGQGGYEKLFF. The DNA for the CDR3 is TGTGCCAGCAGCGTAGGACAGGGAGGTTATGAAAAACTGTTTTTT. The genes are TRBV9 and TRBJ1-4; TRBD1 aligns across 7 bases. This CDR3 contains 15 residues. The V gene's germline CDR1 is SGDLS and CDR2 YYNGEE. Germline trimming cut 0 bases from V and 6 bases from J; bases unmatched to any gene: 5.